This entry describes one TCR beta chain. Its antigen remains unidentified. This record comes from a study of cytomegalovirus exposure and HLA in healthy donors. Use of 60 Vbeta and 13 Jbeta primers characterized the PCR. Data came from immunoSEQ multiplex PCR; TCRdb stores just in-frame clones and leaves some out. The sample carries some 130,000 clones, 72% recorded once. There are 13 residues in the CDR3. V was trimmed by 7 bases and J by 6 bases, leaving 16 bases between them. From germline, CDR1 is MNHEY and CDR2 SMNVEV (reference sequence). Study results and caveats: An analysis was carried out later, and it reportedly showed fewer N-insertions in an Asian-associated ancestry cluster than the approximately 610-donor mean. Earlier analysis yielded a pattern in which most TCR beta V segments were productive about 90% or about 30% of the time.

The sequencing input was PBMCs. The receptor's source is a man between 45 and 60 years old in good health and CMV-seropositive. The chain carries TRBV27 and TRBJ2-7, with D possibly TRBD2 on 6 matching bases. CDR3 protein: CASTPNGRGEQYF. CDR3 coding DNA: TGTGCCAGCACCCCCAACGGGAGAGGCGAGCAGTACTTC.